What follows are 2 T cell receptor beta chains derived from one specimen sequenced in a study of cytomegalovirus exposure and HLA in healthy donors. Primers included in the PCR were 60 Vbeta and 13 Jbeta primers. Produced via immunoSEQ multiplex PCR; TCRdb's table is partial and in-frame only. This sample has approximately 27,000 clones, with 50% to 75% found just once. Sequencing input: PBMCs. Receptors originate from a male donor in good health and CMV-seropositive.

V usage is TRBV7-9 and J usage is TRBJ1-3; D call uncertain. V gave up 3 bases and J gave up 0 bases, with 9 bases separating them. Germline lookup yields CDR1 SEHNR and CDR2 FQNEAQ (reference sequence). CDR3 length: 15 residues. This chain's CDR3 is CASSFEQISGNTIYF. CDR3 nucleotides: TGTGCCAGCAGCTTCGAACAAATCTCTGGAAACACCATATATTTT.

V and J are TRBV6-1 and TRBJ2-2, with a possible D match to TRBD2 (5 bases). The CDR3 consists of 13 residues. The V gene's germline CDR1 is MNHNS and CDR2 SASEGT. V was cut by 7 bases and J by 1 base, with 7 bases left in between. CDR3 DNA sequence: TGTGCCAGCATAGCGTTGAACACCGGGGAGCTGTTTTTT. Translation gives CASIALNTGELFF.